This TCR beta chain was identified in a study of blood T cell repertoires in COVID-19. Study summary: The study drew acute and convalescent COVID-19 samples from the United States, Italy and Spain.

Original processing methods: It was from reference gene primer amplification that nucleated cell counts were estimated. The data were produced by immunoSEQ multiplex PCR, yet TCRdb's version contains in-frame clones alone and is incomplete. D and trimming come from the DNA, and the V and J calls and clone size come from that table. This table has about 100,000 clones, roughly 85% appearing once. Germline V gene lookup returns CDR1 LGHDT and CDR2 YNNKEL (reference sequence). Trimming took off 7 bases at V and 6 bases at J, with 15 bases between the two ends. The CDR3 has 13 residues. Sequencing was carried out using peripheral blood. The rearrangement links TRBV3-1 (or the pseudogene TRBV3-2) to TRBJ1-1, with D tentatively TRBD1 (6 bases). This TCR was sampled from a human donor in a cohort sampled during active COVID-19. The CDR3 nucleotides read TGTGCCAGCACCTCACAGGGTCGGGCTGAAGCTTTCTTT. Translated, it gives CASTSQGRAEAFF.